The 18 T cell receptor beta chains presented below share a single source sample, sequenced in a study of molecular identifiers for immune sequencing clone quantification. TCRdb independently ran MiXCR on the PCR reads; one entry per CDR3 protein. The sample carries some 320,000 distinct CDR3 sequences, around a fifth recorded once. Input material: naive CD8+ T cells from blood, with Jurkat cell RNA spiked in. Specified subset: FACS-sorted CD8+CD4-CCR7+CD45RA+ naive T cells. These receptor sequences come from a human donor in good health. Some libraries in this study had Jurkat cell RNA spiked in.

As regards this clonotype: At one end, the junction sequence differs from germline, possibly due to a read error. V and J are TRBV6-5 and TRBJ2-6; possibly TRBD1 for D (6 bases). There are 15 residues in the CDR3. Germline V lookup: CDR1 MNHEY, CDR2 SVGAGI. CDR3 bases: TGTGCCAGCAGGCTCGACAGTTCAGGGGTCAACGTCCTGACTTTC. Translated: CASRLDSSGVNVLTF.

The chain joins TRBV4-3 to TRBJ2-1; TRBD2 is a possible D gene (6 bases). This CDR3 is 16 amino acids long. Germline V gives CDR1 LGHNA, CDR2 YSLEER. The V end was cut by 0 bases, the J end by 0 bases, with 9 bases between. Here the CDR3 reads CASSQDRGTSYNEQFF. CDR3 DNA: TGCGCCAGCAGCCAAGATCGGGGGACCTCCTACAATGAGCAGTTCTTC.

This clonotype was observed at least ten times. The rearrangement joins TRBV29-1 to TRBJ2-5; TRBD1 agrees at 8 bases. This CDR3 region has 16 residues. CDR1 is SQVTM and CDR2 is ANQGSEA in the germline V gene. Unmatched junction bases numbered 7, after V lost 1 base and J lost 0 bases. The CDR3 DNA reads TGCAGCGTTGAAGCCCAGGACAGGGTGTACCAAGAGACCCAGTACTTC. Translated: CSVEAQDRVYQETQYF.

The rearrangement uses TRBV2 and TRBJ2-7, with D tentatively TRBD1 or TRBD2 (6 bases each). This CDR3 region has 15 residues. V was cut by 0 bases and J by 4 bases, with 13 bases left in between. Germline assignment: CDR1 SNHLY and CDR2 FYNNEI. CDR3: CASSEALGGRYEQYF. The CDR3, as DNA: TGTGCCAGCAGTGAAGCGCTTGGGGGGCGGTACGAGCAGTACTTC.

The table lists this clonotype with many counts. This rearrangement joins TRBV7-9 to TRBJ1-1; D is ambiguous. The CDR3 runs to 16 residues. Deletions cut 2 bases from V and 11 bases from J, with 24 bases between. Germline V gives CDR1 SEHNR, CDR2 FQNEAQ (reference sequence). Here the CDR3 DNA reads TGTGCCAGCAGCTTATCTCCGGGAAGGAGAAGGCCGAAGGCTTTCTTT. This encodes CASSLSPGRRRPKAFF. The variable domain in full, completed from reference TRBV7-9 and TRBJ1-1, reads DTGVSQNPRHKITKRGQNVTFRCDPISEHNRLYWYRQTLGQGPEFLTYFQNEAQLEKSRLLSDRFSAERPKGSFSTLEIQRTEQGDSAMYLCASSLSPGRRRPKAFFGQGTRLTVV.

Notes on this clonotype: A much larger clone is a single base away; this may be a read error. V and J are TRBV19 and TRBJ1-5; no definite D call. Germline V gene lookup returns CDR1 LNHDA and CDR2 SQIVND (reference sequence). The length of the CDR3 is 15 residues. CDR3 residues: CASSPLGIGNRPQHF. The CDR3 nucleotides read TGTGCCAGTAGTCCCCTGGGGATCGGCAATCGGCCCCAGCATTTT.

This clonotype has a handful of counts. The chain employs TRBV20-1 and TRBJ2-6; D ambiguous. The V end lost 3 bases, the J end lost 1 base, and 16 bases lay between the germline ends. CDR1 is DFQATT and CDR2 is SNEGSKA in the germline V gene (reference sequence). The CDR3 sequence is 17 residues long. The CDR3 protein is CSASPWTALSGANVLTF. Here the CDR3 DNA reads TGCAGTGCTAGCCCCTGGACGGCCCTATCTGGGGCCAACGTCCTGACTTTC.

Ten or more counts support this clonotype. CDR3 protein: CASSYGAGEQFF. CDR3 in DNA: TGTGCCAGCAGTTATGGAGCGGGCGAGCAGTTCTTC. The chain couples TRBV6-6 to TRBJ2-1, with a tentative D call TRBD2 (6 bases). Trimming shortened V by 3 bases and J by 10 bases, and 10 bases separated the two germline ends. The CDR3 has 12 residues. The germline gives CDR1 MNHNY, CDR2 SVGAGI (reference sequence).

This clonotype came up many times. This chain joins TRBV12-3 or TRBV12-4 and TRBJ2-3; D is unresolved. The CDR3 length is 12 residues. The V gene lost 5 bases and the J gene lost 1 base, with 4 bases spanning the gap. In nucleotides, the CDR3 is TGTGCCAGCAGTGAGGGCACAGATACGCAGTATTTT. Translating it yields CASSEGTDTQYF.

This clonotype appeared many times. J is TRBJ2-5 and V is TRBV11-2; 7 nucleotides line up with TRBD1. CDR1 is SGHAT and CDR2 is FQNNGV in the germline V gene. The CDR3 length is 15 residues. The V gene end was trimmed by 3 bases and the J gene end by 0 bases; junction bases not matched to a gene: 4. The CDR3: CASSFPGQDQETQYF. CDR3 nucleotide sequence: TGTGCCAGCAGCTTTCCTGGACAGGACCAAGAGACCCAGTACTTC. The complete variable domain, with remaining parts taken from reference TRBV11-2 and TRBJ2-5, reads EAGVAQSPRYKIIEKRQSVAFWCNPISGHATLYWYQQILGQGPKLLIQFQNNGVVDDSQLPKDRFSAERLKGVDSTLKIQPAKLEDSAVYLCASSFPGQDQETQYFGPGTRLLVL.

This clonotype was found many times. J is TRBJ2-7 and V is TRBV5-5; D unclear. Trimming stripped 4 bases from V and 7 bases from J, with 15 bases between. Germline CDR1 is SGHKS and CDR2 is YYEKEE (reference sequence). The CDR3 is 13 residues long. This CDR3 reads CASSPVAEWEQYF. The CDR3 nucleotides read TGTGCCAGCAGCCCGGTGGCCGAATGGGAGCAGTACTTC. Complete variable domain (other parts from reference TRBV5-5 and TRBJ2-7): DAGVTQSPTHLIKTRGQQVTLRCSPISGHKSVSWYQQVLGQGPQFIFQYYEKEERGRGNFPDRFSARQFPNYSSELNVNALLLGDSALYLCASSPVAEWEQYFGPGTRLTVT.

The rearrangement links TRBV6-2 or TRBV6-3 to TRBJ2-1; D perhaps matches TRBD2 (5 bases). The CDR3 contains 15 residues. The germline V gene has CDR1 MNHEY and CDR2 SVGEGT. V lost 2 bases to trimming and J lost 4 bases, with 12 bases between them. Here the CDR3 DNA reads TGTGCCAGCAGTTACGACAAGGGAGAGTACAATGAGCAGTTCTTC. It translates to CASSYDKGEYNEQFF.

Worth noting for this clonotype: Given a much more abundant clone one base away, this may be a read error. The CDR3 DNA sequence: TGTGCCAGCAGCTTGTGGGACACGGGATACGAGCAGTACTTC. It specifies CASSLWDTGYEQYF. The V call is TRBV7-9, the J call TRBJ2-7; a possible D gene is TRBD1 (6 bases). V lost 3 bases, J lost 4 bases, and 13 bases lay in between. The CDR3 consists of 14 residues. The V gene's germline CDR1 is SEHNR and CDR2 FQNEAQ (reference sequence).

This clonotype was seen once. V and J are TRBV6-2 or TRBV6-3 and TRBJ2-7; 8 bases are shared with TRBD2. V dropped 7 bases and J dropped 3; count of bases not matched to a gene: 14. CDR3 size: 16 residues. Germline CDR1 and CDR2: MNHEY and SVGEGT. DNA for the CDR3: TGTGCCAGCACCAAAAACTTAGCGGGATGGGGCTACGAGCAGTACGTC. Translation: CASTKNLAGWGYEQYV.

CDR3 amino acids: CSAADRGQFEQYF. The CDR3 DNA reads as TGCAGTGCTGCGGACAGGGGGCAATTTGAGCAGTACTTC. J is TRBJ2-7 and V is TRBV20-1; TRBD1 matches 11 bases. This CDR3 region has 13 residues. With 5 bases clipped from V and 7 bases from J, the junction kept 7 bases outside the gene matches. Germline V gene lookup returns CDR1 DFQATT and CDR2 SNEGSKA (reference sequence).

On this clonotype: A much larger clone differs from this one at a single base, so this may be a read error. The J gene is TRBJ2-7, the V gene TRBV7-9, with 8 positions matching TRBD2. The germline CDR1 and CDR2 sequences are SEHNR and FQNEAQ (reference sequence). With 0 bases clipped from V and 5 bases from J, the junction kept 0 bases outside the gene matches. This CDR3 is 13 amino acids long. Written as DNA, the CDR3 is TGTGCCAGCAGCTTAGCTAGCGGGGACGAGCAGTACTTC. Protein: CASSLASGDEQYF.

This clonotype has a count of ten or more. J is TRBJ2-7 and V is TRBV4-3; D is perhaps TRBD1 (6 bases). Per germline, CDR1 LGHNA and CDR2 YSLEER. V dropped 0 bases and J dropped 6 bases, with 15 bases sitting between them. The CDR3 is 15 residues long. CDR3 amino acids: CASSQDIAGTSEQYF. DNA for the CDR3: TGCGCCAGCAGCCAAGATATCGCCGGGACAAGCGAGCAGTACTTC.

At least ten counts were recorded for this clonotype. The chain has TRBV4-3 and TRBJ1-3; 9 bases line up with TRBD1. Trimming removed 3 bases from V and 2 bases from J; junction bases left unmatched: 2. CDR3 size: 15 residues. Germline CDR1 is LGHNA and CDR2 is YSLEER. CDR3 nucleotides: TGCGCCAGCAGCCAGGACAGGGGTCCTGGAAACACCATATATTTT. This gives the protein CASSQDRGPGNTIYF.